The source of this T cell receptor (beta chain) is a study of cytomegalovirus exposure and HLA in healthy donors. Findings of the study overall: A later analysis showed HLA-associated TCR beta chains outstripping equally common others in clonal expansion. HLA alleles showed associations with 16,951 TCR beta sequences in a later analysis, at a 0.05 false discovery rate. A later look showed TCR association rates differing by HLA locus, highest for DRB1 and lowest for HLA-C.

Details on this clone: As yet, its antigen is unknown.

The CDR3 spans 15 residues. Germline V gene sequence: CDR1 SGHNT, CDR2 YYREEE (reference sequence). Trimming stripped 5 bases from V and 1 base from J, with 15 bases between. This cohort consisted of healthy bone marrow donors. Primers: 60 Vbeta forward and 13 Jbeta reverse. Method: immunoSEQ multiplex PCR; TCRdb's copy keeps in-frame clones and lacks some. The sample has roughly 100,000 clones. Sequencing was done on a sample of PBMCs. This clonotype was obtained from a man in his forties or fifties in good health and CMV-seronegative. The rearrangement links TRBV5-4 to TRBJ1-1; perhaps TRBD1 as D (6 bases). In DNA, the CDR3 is TGTGCCAGCAGTCCGGGGAGAGGGGGGAACACTGAAGCTTTCTTT. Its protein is CASSPGRGGNTEAFF.